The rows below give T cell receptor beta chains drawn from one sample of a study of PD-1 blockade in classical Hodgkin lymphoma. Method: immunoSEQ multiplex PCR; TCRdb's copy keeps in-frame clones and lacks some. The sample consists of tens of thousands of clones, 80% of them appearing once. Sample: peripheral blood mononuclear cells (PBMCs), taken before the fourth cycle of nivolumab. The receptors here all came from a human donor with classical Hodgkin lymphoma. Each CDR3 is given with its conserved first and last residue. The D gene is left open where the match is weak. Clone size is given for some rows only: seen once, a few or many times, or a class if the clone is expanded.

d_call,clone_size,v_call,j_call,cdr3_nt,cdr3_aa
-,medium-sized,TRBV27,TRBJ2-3,TGTGCCAGCAGCCTAGGGGGTACCACAGATACGCAGTATTTT,CASSLGGTTDTQYF
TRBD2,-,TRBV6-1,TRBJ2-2,TGTGCCACTGGACTAGCGGGAGGGACCACCGGGGAGCTGTTTTTT,CATGLAGGTTGELFF
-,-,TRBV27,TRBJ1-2,TGTGCCAGCAGTCGGGACCGCCTAAGTTTAGGCTACACCTTC,CASSRDRLSLGYTF
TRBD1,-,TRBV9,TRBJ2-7,TGTGCCAGCAGCGAGGGGGGACAGGGATCCTACGAGCAGTACTTC,CASSEGGQGSYEQYF
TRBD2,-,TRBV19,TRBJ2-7,TGTGCCAGTAGTATAGGCCCCGGGGGAGGGTACGAGCAGTACTTC,CASSIGPGGGYEQYF
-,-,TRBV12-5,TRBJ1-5,TGTGCTAGTGGTTTGGTTGGAGTGCATGACCTCTCGGGACAGCCCCAGCATTTT,CASGLVGVHDLSGQPQHF
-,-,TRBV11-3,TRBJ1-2,TGTGCCAGCAGCTCGACAGCTGCCTTTTGGGGCTACACCTTC,CASSSTAAFWGYTF
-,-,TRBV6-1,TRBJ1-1,TGTGCCAGCAGTGAAGCGCGATCTGGGAAGAACACTGAAGCTTTCTTT,CASSEARSGKNTEAFF
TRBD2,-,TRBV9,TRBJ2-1,TGTGCCAGCAGCCCCGGACTAGCGGATTACAATGAGCAGTTCTTC,CASSPGLADYNEQFF
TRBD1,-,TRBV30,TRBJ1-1,TGTGCCTGGAGTTCCCGGACAGGGCATATGAACACTGAAGCTTTCTTT,CAWSSRTGHMNTEAFF
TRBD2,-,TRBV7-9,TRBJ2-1,TGTGCCAGCAGCTTATCTAGCGGGGGATACAATGAGCAGTTCTTC,CASSLSSGGYNEQFF
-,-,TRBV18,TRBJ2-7,TGTGCCAGCTCCCGGGTAAGATCCTACGAGCAGTACTTC,CASSRVRSYEQYF
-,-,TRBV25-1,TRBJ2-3,TGTGCCAGCAGTGAAGGAGGCAGCACAGATACGCAGTATTTT,CASSEGGSTDTQYF
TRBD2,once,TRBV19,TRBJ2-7,TGTGCCAGTAGGATTACTAGCGGGGGTGTCTACGAGCAGTACTTC,CASRITSGGVYEQYF
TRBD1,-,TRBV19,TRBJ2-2,TGTGCCAGTAGGACGGGACAGGGTCGCACCGGGGAGCTGTTTTTT,CASRTGQGRTGELFF
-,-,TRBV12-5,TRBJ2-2,TGTGCTAGTGGTTTGGCCGGGACTTCGAACACCGGGGAGCTGTTTTTT,CASGLAGTSNTGELFF
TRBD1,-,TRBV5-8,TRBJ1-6,TGTGCCAGCAGCTTGGGTACAGGGGGCCTTTCACCCCTCCACTTT,CASSLGTGGLSPLHF
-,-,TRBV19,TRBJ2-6,TGTGCCGGTTTAGACAGTTCTGGGGCCAACGTCCTGACTTTC,CAGLDSSGANVLTF
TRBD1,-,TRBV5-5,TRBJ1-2,TGTGCCAGCAGCTATCCTACAGGGGTTGAAGGCTACACCTTC,CASSYPTGVEGYTF